The rows below give T cell receptor beta chains drawn from one sample of a study of OX40 agonist ivuxolimab in advanced cancers. Produced via immunoSEQ multiplex PCR; TCRdb's table is partial and in-frame only. Among over 40,000 clones listed, about 88% were seen once. The sequenced sample was CD4+ or CD8+ T cells sorted from blood, obtained in a trial of the OX40 agonist ivuxolimab. These receptors came from an adult with an advanced solid tumor such as melanoma, head and neck, liver or kidney cancer. CDR3s include the opening cysteine and the closing phenylalanine or tryptophan. A D gene is named only where the DNA matches it firmly. Some rows mark clone size as missing; the rest say once, few, many or name a class of expanded clone.

>NA|TRBJ1-1|TRBV2|TRBD1
CASRRAAGGTEAFF
TGTGCCAGCAGGAGGGCGGCAGGGGGTACTGAAGCTTTCTTT
>NA|TRBJ1-4|TRBV15|NA
CATSRGTDEKLFF
TGTGCCACCAGCAGAGGGACAGATGAAAAACTGTTTTTT
>NA|TRBJ2-3|TRBV6-1|TRBD1
CASSDDRVGDTQYF
TGTGCCAGCAGTGACGACAGGGTTGGAGATACGCAGTATTTT
>NA|TRBJ1-1|TRBV30|NA
CAWSEEGGRAFF
TGTGCCTGGAGTGAGGAGGGGGGGCGCGCTTTCTTT
>NA|TRBJ1-5|TRBV7-2|TRBD1
CASSSGQIQPQHF
TGTGCCAGCAGCTCGGGACAGATTCAGCCCCAGCATTTT
>NA|TRBJ2-7|TRBV10-3|NA
CAISVRAYYEQYF
TGTGCCATCAGTGTTCGAGCCTACTACGAGCAGTACTTC
>NA|TRBJ2-6|TRBV27|TRBD1
CASSLIGTGAGANVLTF
TGTGCCAGCAGTTTAATCGGGACAGGGGCTGGGGCCAACGTCCTGACTTTC
>NA|TRBJ2-1|TRBV6-1|NA
CAIKRAGVNNEQFF
TGTGCAATAAAGAGGGCAGGGGTCAACAATGAGCAGTTCTTC
>NA|TRBJ1-2|TRBV9|NA
CASSGASTDPRYGYTF
TGTGCCAGCAGCGGGGCGTCTACCGACCCGAGGTATGGCTACACCTTC
>NA|TRBJ1-4|TRBV4-1|NA
CASSQAINEKLFF
TGCGCCAGCAGCCAAGCAATTAATGAAAAACTGTTTTTT
>NA|TRBJ1-1|TRBV11-2|NA
CASSSRTNTEAFF
TGTGCCAGCAGCTCCCGGACGAACACTGAAGCTTTCTTT
>NA|TRBJ1-2|TRBV7-2|NA
CASSRDGPYGYTF
TGTGCCAGCAGCCGAGACGGTCCCTATGGCTACACCTTC
>NA|TRBJ2-7|TRBV5-4|NA
CASSSQGGAEQYF
TGTGCCAGCAGCTCTCAGGGTGGGGCAGAGCAGTACTTC
>NA|TRBJ1-5|TRBV6-7|NA
CASPIRDDSYSNQPQHF
TGTGCCAGCCCGATCCGGGACGATAGCTATAGCAATCAGCCCCAGCATTTT
>NA|TRBJ1-1|TRBV10-3|NA
CAITKSGDGNEAFF
TGTGCCATCACAAAGTCAGGGGACGGGAATGAAGCTTTCTTT
>NA|TRBJ1-2|TRBV6-7|TRBD1
CASQGQTTYIYGYTF
TGTGCCAGTCAGGGACAGACCACCTACATCTATGGCTACACCTTC
>NA|TRBJ2-7|TRBV19|NA
CATGSPPSYEQYF
TGTGCCACCGGGTCGCCTCCATCCTACGAGCAGTACTTC
>NA|TRBJ2-5|TRBV2|TRBD2
CASKREVLQETQYF
TGTGCCAGCAAGCGGGAGGTCCTTCAAGAGACCCAGTACTTC
>NA|TRBJ1-1|TRBV19|NA
CASSMVLGRTEAFF
TGTGCCAGTAGTATGGTGTTGGGGCGCACTGAAGCTTTCTTT
>NA|TRBJ1-2|TRBV2|TRBD1
CASTPGQENYGYTF
TGTGCCAGTACACCGGGACAGGAAAACTATGGCTACACCTTC
>NA|TRBJ2-5|TRBV4-1|NA
CASSQDFRDQETQYF
TGCGCCAGCAGCCAAGATTTCAGGGACCAAGAGACCCAGTACTTC
>once|TRBJ1-2|TRBV5-4|NA
CASSGSWGAGGYTF
TGTGCCAGCAGCGGTTCGTGGGGCGCGGGTGGCTACACCTTC
>NA|TRBJ1-1|TRBV6-5|NA
CASSYRLNTEAFF
TGTGCCAGCAGTTACAGGTTGAACACTGAAGCTTTCTTT
>NA|TRBJ1-1|TRBV15|NA
CATSRSDTEAFF
TGTGCCACCAGCAGATCCGACACTGAAGCTTTCTTT
>NA|TRBJ2-7|TRBV10-3|NA
CAISESGVHEQYF
TGTGCCATCAGTGAGTCGGGGGTCCACGAGCAGTACTTC
>NA|TRBJ1-2|TRBV5-1|NA
CASSLDTSGGGYTF
TGCGCCAGCAGCTTGGACACGTCGGGAGGCGGCTACACCTTC
>NA|TRBJ2-5|TRBV5-5|NA
CASSLEDMQETQYF
TGTGCCAGCAGCTTGGAAGACATGCAAGAGACCCAGTACTTC
>NA|TRBJ1-2|TRBV5-1|NA
CASSLGQDNYGYTF
TGCGCCAGCAGCTTGGGACAGGACAACTATGGCTACACCTTC
>NA|TRBJ1-5|TRBV28|NA
CASRERGVRPQHF
TGTGCCAGCAGAGAGAGGGGGGTGAGGCCCCAGCATTTT
>NA|TRBJ2-1|TRBV10-3|TRBD2
CAISGTSGNTNEQFF
TGTGCCATCAGTGGGACTAGCGGGAATACCAATGAGCAGTTCTTC
>NA|TRBJ2-3|TRBV28|TRBD1
CASRGQGTSTDTQYF
TGTGCCAGCAGGGGACAGGGGACTAGCACAGATACGCAGTATTTT
>NA|TRBJ1-5|TRBV19|NA
CASSTRTGTSNQPQHF
TGTGCCAGTAGTACTCGGACGGGGACTAGCAATCAGCCCCAGCATTTT
>NA|TRBJ1-1|TRBV10-3|NA
CAISESGTEAFF
TGTGCCATCAGTGAGTCAGGGACTGAAGCTTTCTTT
>NA|TRBJ2-7|TRBV10-3|NA
CAISESSDNYEQYF
TGTGCCATCAGTGAGTCAAGCGATAACTACGAGCAGTACTTC